This T cell receptor (beta chain) appears in the sequencing data of a study of T cells after yellow fever vaccination. The V and J ends lost 9 bases and 4 bases, in that order; junction bases with no gene match: 9. The germline V gene encodes CDR1 SGHRS and CDR2 YFSETQ. The CDR3 extends over 13 amino acids. In TCRdb, the 5' RACE reads were re-called with MiXCR into one record per CDR3 protein. The profile shows 250,000 to 300,000 distinct CDR3 sequences, 10% to 15% of them singletons. The chain joins TRBV5-1 to TRBJ2-7; TRBD2 matches at 8 bases. The starting material was CD4+ T cells sorted from PBMCs, obtained 45 days after the yellow fever booster vaccination. The source is a man aged 25 to 45 who received the YFV17D yellow fever vaccine. CDR3 DNA: TGCGCCACCGCCCGGGAGGGCGGGTACGAGCAGTACTTC. This sequence encodes CATAREGGYEQYF.